This T cell receptor beta chain was captured in a study of blood T cell repertoires in COVID-19. This clone was found a few times. V was clipped by 0 bases and J by 4 bases, with 14 bases between them. Germline CDR1 SGHNT, CDR2 YYREEE (reference sequence). This CDR3 has 15 residues. Libraries were prepared by immunoSEQ multiplex PCR; TCRdb keeps only in-frame clonotypes and omits some of them. The table lists approximately 25,000 clones, roughly 72% of them singletons, with 40% to 45% in the top ten. Sequenced material: peripheral blood. This clonotype was sampled from a woman aged 80 or over with acute or convalescent COVID-19. The V gene is TRBV5-4, the J gene TRBJ2-7; D is possibly TRBD1 (6 bases). CDR3 coding DNA: TGTGCCAGCAGCTTGGGTTTAGGGGGACGGTACGAGCAGTACTTC. Translating gives CASSLGLGGRYEQYF.